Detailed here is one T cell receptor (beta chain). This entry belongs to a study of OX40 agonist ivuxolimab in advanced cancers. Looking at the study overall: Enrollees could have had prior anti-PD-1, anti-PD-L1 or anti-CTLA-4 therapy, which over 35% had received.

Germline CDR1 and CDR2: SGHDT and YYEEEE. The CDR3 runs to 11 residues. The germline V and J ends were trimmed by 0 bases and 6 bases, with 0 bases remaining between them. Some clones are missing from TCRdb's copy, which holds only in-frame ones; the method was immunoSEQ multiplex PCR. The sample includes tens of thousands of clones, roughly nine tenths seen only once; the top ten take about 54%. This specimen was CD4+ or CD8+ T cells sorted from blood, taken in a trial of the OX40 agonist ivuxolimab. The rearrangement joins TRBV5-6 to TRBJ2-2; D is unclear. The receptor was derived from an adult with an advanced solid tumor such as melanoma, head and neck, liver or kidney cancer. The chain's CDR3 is CASSLAGELFF. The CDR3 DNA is TGTGCCAGCAGCTTGGCCGGGGAGCTGTTTTTT. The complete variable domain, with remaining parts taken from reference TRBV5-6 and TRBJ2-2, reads DAGVTQSPTHLIKTRGQQVTLRCSPKSGHDTVSWYQQALGQGPQFIFQYYEEEERQRGNFPDRFSGHQFPNYSSELNVNALLLGDSALYLCASSLAGELFFGEGSRLTVL.